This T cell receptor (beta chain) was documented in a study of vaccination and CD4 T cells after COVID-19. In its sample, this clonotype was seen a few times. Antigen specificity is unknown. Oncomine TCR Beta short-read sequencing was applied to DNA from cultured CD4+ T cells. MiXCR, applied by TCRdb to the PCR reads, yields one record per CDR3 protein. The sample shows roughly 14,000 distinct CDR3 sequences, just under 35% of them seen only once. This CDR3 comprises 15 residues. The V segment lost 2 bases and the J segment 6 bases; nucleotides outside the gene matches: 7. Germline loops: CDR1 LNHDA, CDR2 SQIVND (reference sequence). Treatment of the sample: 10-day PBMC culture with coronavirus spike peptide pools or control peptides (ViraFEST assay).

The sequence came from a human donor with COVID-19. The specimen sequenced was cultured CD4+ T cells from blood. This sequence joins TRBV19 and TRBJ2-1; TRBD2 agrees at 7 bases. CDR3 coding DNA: TGTGCCAGTAGTATACGCACTAGCGCTGCCAATGAGCAGTTCTTC. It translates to CASSIRTSAANEQFF. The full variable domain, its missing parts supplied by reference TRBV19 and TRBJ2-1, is DGGITQSPKYLFRKEGQNVTLSCEQNLNHDAMYWYRQDPGQGLRLIYYSQIVNDFQKGDIAEGYSVSREKKESFPLTVTSAQKNPTAFYLCASSIRTSAANEQFFGPGTRLTVL.